The 14 T cell receptor beta chains in this list originate from one sample, sequenced in a study of human versus mouse CDR3 diversity and MHC coevolution. Profiled with immunoSEQ multiplex PCR; TCRdb holds only in-frame clones, not every one. The sample yields 60,000 or so clones, roughly 94% seen once. The sample taken for sequencing was naive CD4+ T cells from blood. Subset noted: CD45RO-negative CD62L-positive naive CD4 T cells. These receptors were collected from a person in their sixties in good health.

The rearrangement uses TRBV9 and TRBJ2-7, with D possibly matching TRBD1 (6 bases). The CDR3 has 14 amino acids. The germline V gene encodes CDR1 SGDLS and CDR2 YYNGEE. Trimming left V 2 bases short and J 3 bases short, with 12 bases between. The CDR3 DNA reads as TGTGCCAGCAGCGTTGAGGGGGAATACTACGAGCAGTACTTC. Translation: CASSVEGEYYEQYF.

This chain links TRBV5-1 with TRBJ1-6, with TRBD1 as a possible D gene (5 bases). This CDR3 spans 17 amino acids. V was cut by 0 bases and J by 10 bases, with 20 bases left in between. Looked up from germline, CDR1 is SGHRS and CDR2 is YFSETQ. CDR3 in amino acids: CASSLAAGLAQDSPLHF. The DNA for the CDR3 is TGCGCCAGCAGCTTGGCGGCAGGGCTAGCGCAGGACTCACCCCTCCACTTT.

The chain uses TRBV19 and TRBJ2-1, with 12 nucleotides matching TRBD2. In germline, CDR1 is LNHDA, CDR2 SQIVND (reference sequence). The CDR3 contains 14 residues. J gave up 4 bases and V 8 bases, and 3 bases lay outside the gene matches. CDR3 sequence reads: CASAGTSGYNEQFF. CDR3 coding DNA: TGTGCCAGTGCCGGGACTAGCGGGTACAATGAGCAGTTCTTC. The full variable domain, completed using reference TRBV19 and TRBJ2-1, is DGGITQSPKYLFRKEGQNVTLSCEQNLNHDAMYWYRQDPGQGLRLIYYSQIVNDFQKGDIAEGYSVSREKKESFPLTVTSAQKNPTAFYLCASAGTSGYNEQFFGPGTRLTVL.

The chain is built from TRBV5-4 and TRBJ2-7, with a possible D match to TRBD2 (6 bases). Trimming shortened V by 1 base and J by 7 bases, and 18 bases separated the two germline ends. CDR1 and CDR2 (germline): SGHNT, YYREEE (reference sequence). The CDR3 has 15 residues. The CDR3 DNA follows: TGTGCCAGCAGCTTGCAGATCGGGAGTCCCTCGGAGCAGTACTTC. Translated, it gives CASSLQIGSPSEQYF.

The CDR3 loop is CATSRDRGDYGYTF. The CDR3 DNA is TGTGCCACCAGCAGAGATCGGGGAGACTATGGCTACACCTTC. The chain carries TRBV15 and TRBJ1-2; D not certain. The CDR3 is 14 residues long. V was shortened by 0 bases and J by 3 bases, with 8 bases between the two germline ends. CDR1 is LNHNV and CDR2 is YYDKDF in the germline V gene (reference sequence).

DNA for the CDR3: TGTGCCGCCTCCCCCACTACCAACACCGGGGAGCTGTTTTTT. The encoded protein is CAASPTTNTGELFF. V and J are TRBV6-1 and TRBJ2-2; D is unclear. V was shortened by 11 bases and J by 2 bases, with 15 bases between the two germline ends. Germline assignment: CDR1 MNHNS and CDR2 SASEGT. The CDR3 spans 14 residues.

The chain uses TRBV5-1 and TRBJ1-1; D might be TRBD1 (5 bases). From germline, CDR1 is SGHRS and CDR2 YFSETQ. The CDR3 sequence is 14 residues long. V lost 6 bases to trimming and J lost 4 bases, with 16 bases between them. This CDR3 is CASTQGSSPTEAFF. The DNA of the CDR3 is TGCGCCAGCACCCAGGGCAGTTCCCCCACTGAAGCTTTCTTT.

The chain is built from TRBV5-1 and TRBJ2-3; the match to TRBD1 covers 8 bases. CDR1 and CDR2 (germline): SGHRS, YFSETQ. V gave up 4 bases and J gave up 2 bases; unmatched junction bases: 6. The CDR3 sequence is 15 residues long. The CDR3: CASSLGQGATDTQYF. The CDR3 nucleotides read TGCGCCAGCAGCCTTGGACAGGGAGCCACAGATACGCAGTATTTT.

About this clone itself: Other DNA variants within this sample encode the same CDR3. V is TRBV5-8 and J is TRBJ1-1; TRBD1 might be the D (5 bases). This CDR3 is 13 amino acids long. With 0 bases removed from V and 5 bases from J, the gap between germline ends came to 8 bases. The germline gives CDR1 SGHTS, CDR2 YDEGEE. CDR3: CASSLDRGTEAFF. CDR3 in DNA: TGTGCCAGCAGCTTGGATCGGGGGACTGAAGCTTTCTTT.

The V gene is TRBV9, the J gene TRBJ2-5; 9 bases match TRBD2. The V gene's germline CDR1 is SGDLS and CDR2 YYNGEE. Losses at the gene ends were 3 bases for V and 9 bases for J; bases not matched to a gene: 12. This CDR3 is built from 15 residues. The CDR3 is CASSGQASGMGAQYF. In DNA form, the CDR3 reads TGTGCCAGCAGCGGCCAGGCTAGCGGGATGGGGGCCCAGTACTTC.

The gene calls are TRBV11-2 and TRBJ2-3, with D uncertain. This CDR3 spans 13 amino acids. Trimming stripped 6 bases from V and 6 bases from J, with 13 bases between. Germline values: CDR1 SGHAT, CDR2 FQNNGV. CDR3 in amino acids: CASRPSSPDTQYF. CDR3 DNA sequence: TGTGCCAGCAGGCCTTCTAGTCCTGATACGCAGTATTTT.

This sequence joins TRBV7-3 and TRBJ1-2; 9 nucleotides line up with TRBD1. Looked up from germline, CDR1 is SGHTA and CDR2 is FQGTGA. V was clipped by 5 bases and J by 5 bases; unmatched bases: 6. The CDR3 spans 14 residues. The CDR3 nucleotides read TGTGCCAGCAGCAAGACAGGGGGAGGTTATGGCTACACCTTC. Translation: CASSKTGGGYGYTF. Together with reference TRBV7-3 and TRBJ1-2, the CDR3 gives the full variable domain: GAGVSQTPSNKVTEKGKYVELRCDPISGHTALYWYRQSLGQGPEFLIYFQGTGAADDSGLPNDRFFAVRPEGSVSTLKIQRTERGDSAVYLCASSKTGGGYGYTFGSGTRLTVV.

V is TRBV19 and J is TRBJ1-5; 12 bases line up with TRBD1. The CDR3 spans 15 residues. Losses at the gene ends were 7 bases for V and 7 bases for J; bases not matched to a gene: 8. CDR1 LNHDA and CDR2 SQIVND come from the germline V gene (reference sequence). Here the CDR3 reads CASTWGQGAMQPQHF. In DNA form, the CDR3 reads TGTGCCAGTACCTGGGGACAGGGGGCAATGCAGCCCCAGCATTTT. The full variable domain, completed using reference TRBV19 and TRBJ1-5, is DGGITQSPKYLFRKEGQNVTLSCEQNLNHDAMYWYRQDPGQGLRLIYYSQIVNDFQKGDIAEGYSVSREKKESFPLTVTSAQKNPTAFYLCASTWGQGAMQPQHFGDGTRLSIL.

The chain joins TRBV5-1 to TRBJ2-1, with 9 bases lining up with TRBD2. Germline V gene lookup returns CDR1 SGHRS and CDR2 YFSETQ. After removal of 7 bases from V and 5 bases from J, the junction contained 7 bases not matched to a gene. This CDR3 region has 14 residues. The CDR3 DNA sequence: TGCGCCAGCGACATAGCGGGAGCTCACAATGAGCAGTTCTTC. It encodes CASDIAGAHNEQFF.